The 11 T cell receptor beta chains below were found in one sample sequenced in a study of blood T cell repertoires in COVID-19. Measured with immunoSEQ multiplex PCR; TCRdb has only the in-frame clones, and not every one. Seen here are about 130,000 clones, roughly 84% observed once, and the top ten hold 0.95% to 1.5%. The specimen sequenced was peripheral blood. All receptors come from a woman of 80 years or more with acute or convalescent COVID-19.

The chain combines TRBV6-5 with TRBJ2-2; D ambiguous. The CDR3 is made up of 13 amino acids. With 10 bases removed from V and 1 base from J, the gap between germline ends came to 10 bases. Germline CDR1 is MNHEY and CDR2 is SVGAGI. The CDR3 DNA sequence: TGTGCCACCACTATAGGGAACACCGGGGAGCTGTTTTTT. Translation: CATTIGNTGELFF.

The chain uses TRBV6-4 and TRBJ1-1, with D tentatively TRBD1 (5 bases). This CDR3 region has 13 residues. Germline assignment: CDR1 MRHNA and CDR2 SNTAGT. Trimming left V 5 bases short and J 6 bases short, with 13 bases between. CDR3 coding DNA: TGTGCCAGCAGTACCGTTCCGGGGGCTGAAGCTTTCTTT. It codes for CASSTVPGAEAFF.

The CDR3 protein is CASSLAGQAGNTIYF. The CDR3 DNA reads TGTGCCAGCAGCCTGGCGGGACAGGCTGGAAACACCATATATTTT. The chain uses TRBV5-4 and TRBJ1-3, with TRBD1 matching 8 bases. The CDR3 is 15 amino acids. V shed 4 bases and J 2 bases; nucleotides not matched to a gene: 5. The germline V gene has CDR1 SGHNT and CDR2 YYREEE (reference sequence).

CDR3 DNA: TGTGCCAGCAGCACTTACAAGGCGGAAATTTCACCCCTCCACTTT. Protein: CASSTYKAEISPLHF. The chain recombines TRBV21-1 with TRBJ1-6. TRBV21-1 is an annotated pseudogene. This CDR3 is built from 15 residues.

This sequence joins TRBV7-2 and TRBJ1-5, with a weak D call TRBD1 (5 bases). Between the trimmed V and J ends, which lost 1 base and 7 bases, there was a span of 11 bases. Germline CDR1 is SGHTA and CDR2 is FQGNSA. The CDR3 has 14 residues. DNA for the CDR3: TGTGCCAGCAGCTTAGGTACTCCAGGGCAGCCCCAGCATTTT. It is translated as CASSLGTPGQPQHF. Based on the CDR3 plus reference TRBV7-2 and TRBJ1-5, the full variable domain is GAGVSQSPSNKVTEKGKDVELRCDPISGHTALYWYRQSLGQGLEFLIYFQGNSAPDKSGLPSDRFSAERTGGSVSTLTIQRTQQEDSAVYLCASSLGTPGQPQHFGDGTRLSIL.

This rearrangement joins TRBV28 to TRBJ2-3, with a tentative D call TRBD2 (6 bases). The CDR3 runs 17 residues. The V gene's germline CDR1 is MDHEN and CDR2 SYDVKM. V lost 1 base to trimming and J lost 0 bases, with 14 bases between them. This CDR3 is CASSLSGFGRSTDTQYF. CDR3 nucleotide sequence: TGTGCCAGCAGTTTATCAGGCTTCGGGAGAAGCACAGATACGCAGTATTTT.

This clone was detected once. The V call is TRBV19, the J call TRBJ1-1; D is unresolved. Trimming left V 7 bases short and J 0 bases short, with 18 bases between. The CDR3 is 16 amino acids. Germline-derived CDR1 and CDR2 are LNHDA and SQIVND (reference sequence). CDR3 bases: TGTGCCAGTAAAGCCGGAGCGAACTACATGAACACTGAAGCTTTCTTT. Amino acids: CASKAGANYMNTEAFF.

The chain combines TRBV18 with TRBJ2-7, with TRBD2 matching 9 bases. The CDR3 sequence is 13 residues long. Trimming took 2 bases from V and 7 from J; bases not matched to a gene: 3. Germline CDR1 is KGHSH and CDR2 is LQKENI. CDR3 nucleotide sequence: TGTGCCAGCTCACCAAGGCGGGAGGGAGAGCAGTACTTC. This gives the protein CASSPRREGEQYF.

The chain links TRBV10-3 to TRBJ1-2, with TRBD1 as a possible D gene (5 bases). This CDR3 has 15 residues. Germline lookup yields CDR1 ENHRY and CDR2 SYGVKD. V was clipped by 8 bases and J by 3 bases, with 19 bases between them. CDR3 nucleotides: TGTGCCATCGCAATCTCAGGGCAGCAGGACTATGGCTACACCTTC. It is translated as CAIAISGQQDYGYTF.

The chain uses TRBV9 and TRBJ2-1; 9 bases line up with TRBD1. Trimming cost V 3 bases and J 2 bases; bases outside gene matches: 0. CDR1 is SGDLS, CDR2 YYNGEE, per germline. The CDR3 runs 14 residues. The DNA for the CDR3 is TGTGCCAGCAGCGACAGGGGGCCCTACAATGAGCAGTTCTTC. Translating gives CASSDRGPYNEQFF.

The gene calls are TRBV2 and TRBJ2-3, with D maybe TRBD1 (6 bases). V was pared by 4 bases and J by 13 bases, with 12 bases between. This CDR3 comprises 11 residues. Germline lookup yields CDR1 SNHLY and CDR2 FYNNEI. This CDR3 is CASSVQGREYF. In nucleotides, the CDR3 is TGTGCCAGCAGTGTACAGGGAAGGGAGTATTTT.